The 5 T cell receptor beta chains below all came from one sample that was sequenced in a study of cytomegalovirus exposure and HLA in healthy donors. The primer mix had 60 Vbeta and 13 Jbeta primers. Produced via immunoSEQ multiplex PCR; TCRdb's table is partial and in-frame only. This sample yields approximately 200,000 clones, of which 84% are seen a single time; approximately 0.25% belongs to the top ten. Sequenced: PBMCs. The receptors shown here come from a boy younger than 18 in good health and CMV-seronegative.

In DNA form, the CDR3 reads TGCGCCAGCAGCCAAGTCTTAGCGGGGGGGCACAATGAGCAGTTCTTC. Its translation is CASSQVLAGGHNEQFF. V gene TRBV4-1 combines with J gene TRBJ2-1, with TRBD2 matching over 11 bases. V trimming: 1 base; J trimming: 5 bases; junction bases outside the gene matches: 4. The CDR3 runs to 16 residues. Germline CDR1 reads MGHRA; CDR2 reads YSYEKL.

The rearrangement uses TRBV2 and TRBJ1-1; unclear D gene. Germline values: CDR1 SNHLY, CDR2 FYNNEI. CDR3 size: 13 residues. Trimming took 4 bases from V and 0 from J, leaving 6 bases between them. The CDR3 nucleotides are TGTGCCAGCAGTGCAGCTATGAACACTGAAGCTTTCTTT. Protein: CASSAAMNTEAFF. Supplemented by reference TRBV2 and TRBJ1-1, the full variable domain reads EPEVTQTPSHQVTQMGQEVILRCVPISNHLYFYWYRQILGQKVEFLVSFYNNEISEKSEIFDDQFSVERPDGSNFTLKIRSTKLEDSAMYFCASSAAMNTEAFFGQGTRLTVV.

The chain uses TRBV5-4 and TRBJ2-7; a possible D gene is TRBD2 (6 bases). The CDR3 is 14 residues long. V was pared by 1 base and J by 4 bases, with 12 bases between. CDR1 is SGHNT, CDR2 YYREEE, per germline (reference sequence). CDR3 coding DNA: TGTGCCAGCAGCTTGTACGGGGGTAAATACGAGCAGTACTTC. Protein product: CASSLYGGKYEQYF.

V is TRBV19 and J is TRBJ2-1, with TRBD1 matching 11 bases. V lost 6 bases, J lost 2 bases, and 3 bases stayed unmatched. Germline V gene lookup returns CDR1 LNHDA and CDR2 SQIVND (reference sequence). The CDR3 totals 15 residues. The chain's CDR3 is CASSRTGGAYNEQFF. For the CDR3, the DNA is TGTGCCAGTAGCCGGACAGGGGGCGCCTACAATGAGCAGTTCTTC.

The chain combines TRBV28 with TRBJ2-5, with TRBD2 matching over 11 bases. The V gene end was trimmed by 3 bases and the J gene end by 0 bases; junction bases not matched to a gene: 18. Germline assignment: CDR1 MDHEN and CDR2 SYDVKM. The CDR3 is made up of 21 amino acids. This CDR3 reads CASSFAWVSMTSGTYQETQYF. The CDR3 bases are TGTGCCAGCAGTTTTGCGTGGGTTAGCATGACTAGCGGGACGTACCAAGAGACCCAGTACTTC.